This TCR beta chain was sequenced for a study of blood T cell repertoires in COVID-19. Study-wide context: Material from acute and convalescent COVID-19 was sourced from the United States, Italy and Spain. From T cells, B-cell-depleted T cells, or PBMCs came the material, which was cDNA or gDNA.

Authors' methods: Amplified reference gene primers provided the basis for estimating nucleated cell counts. TCRdb's table, derived via immunoSEQ multiplex PCR, lists solely in-frame clones and lacks some. V, J and clone size reflect that table, while D and trimming were determined from the DNA. The sample yields some 240,000 clones, approximately 85% seen once. There are a few counts of this clone. The sequence was collected from a woman aged 55-70 years with active or convalescent COVID-19. The sample comprised peripheral blood.

The CDR3 region is CAWSQNPYYEQYF. CDR3 coding DNA: TGTGCCTGGAGTCAAAACCCCTACTACGAGCAGTACTTC. J is TRBJ2-7 and V is TRBV30; D uncertain. CDR1 GTSNPN and CDR2 SVGIG come from the germline V gene (reference sequence). V lost 2 bases to trimming and J lost 3 bases, with 11 bases between them. This CDR3 comprises 13 residues.